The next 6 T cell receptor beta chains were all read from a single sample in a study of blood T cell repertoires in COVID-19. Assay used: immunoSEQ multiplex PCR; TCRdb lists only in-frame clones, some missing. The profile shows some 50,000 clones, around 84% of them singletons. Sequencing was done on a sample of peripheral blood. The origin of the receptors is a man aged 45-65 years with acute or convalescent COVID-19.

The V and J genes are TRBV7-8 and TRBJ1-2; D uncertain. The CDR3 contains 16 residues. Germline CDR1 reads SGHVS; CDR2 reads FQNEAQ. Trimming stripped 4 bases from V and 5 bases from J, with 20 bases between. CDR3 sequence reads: CASSSPLSIDGYGYTF. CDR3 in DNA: TGTGCCAGCAGCTCCCCGTTGTCGATCGACGGGTATGGCTACACCTTC.

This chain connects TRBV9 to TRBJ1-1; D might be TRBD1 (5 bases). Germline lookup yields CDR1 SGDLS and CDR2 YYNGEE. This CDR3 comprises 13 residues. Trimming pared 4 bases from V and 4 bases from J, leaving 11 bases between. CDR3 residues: CASSLGGGTEAFF. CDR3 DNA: TGTGCCAGCAGCCTTGGCGGGGGCACTGAAGCTTTCTTT.

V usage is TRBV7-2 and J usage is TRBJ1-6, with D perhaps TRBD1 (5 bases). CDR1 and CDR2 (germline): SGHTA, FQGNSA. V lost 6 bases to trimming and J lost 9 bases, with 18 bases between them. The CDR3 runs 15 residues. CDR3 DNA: TGTGCCAGCAGACGAGACAGCCCGGTTAGTTCACCCCTCCACTTT. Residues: CASRRDSPVSSPLHF.

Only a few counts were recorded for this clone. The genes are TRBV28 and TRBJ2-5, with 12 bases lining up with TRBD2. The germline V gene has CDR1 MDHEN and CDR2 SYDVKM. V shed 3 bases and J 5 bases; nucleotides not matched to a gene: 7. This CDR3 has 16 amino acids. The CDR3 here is CASSFATSGGLETQYF. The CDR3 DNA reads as TGTGCCAGCAGTTTCGCGACTAGCGGGGGTTTGGAGACCCAGTACTTC. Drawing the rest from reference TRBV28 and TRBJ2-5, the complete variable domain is DVKVTQSSRYLVKRTGEKVFLECVQDMDHENMFWYRQDPGLGLRLIYFSYDVKMKEKGDIPEGYSVSREKKERFSLILESASTNQTSMYLCASSFATSGGLETQYFGPGTRLLVL.

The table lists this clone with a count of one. The CDR3 here is CATKGTGGASKKLRRSINTQYF. The CDR3 DNA follows: TGTGCCACCAAAGGGACAGGGGGCGCTTCCAAAAAACTTAGGCGGAGCATAAATACGCAGTATTTT. The chain carries TRBV24-1 and TRBJ2-3, with 12 positions matching TRBD1. The junction had 30 bases not matched to a gene; V was cut back by 8 bases and J by 7 bases. The CDR3 totals 22 residues. Germline CDR1 reads KGHDR; CDR2 reads SFDVKD.

CDR3 region: CASSLDRGANSPLHF. In nucleotides, the CDR3 is TGCGCCAGCAGCTTGGATCGGGGGGCGAATTCACCCCTCCACTTT. The chain employs TRBV5-1 and TRBJ1-6, with D possibly being TRBD1 (6 bases). The CDR3 runs 15 residues. The germline V gene has CDR1 SGHRS and CDR2 YFSETQ. V was pared by 0 bases and J by 7 bases, with 11 bases between.